Presented here are 27 T cell receptor beta chains from one specimen sequenced in a study of blood T cell repertoires in COVID-19. Using immunoSEQ multiplex PCR, the repertoire was profiled, and TCRdb retains in-frame clones only, with some absent. This table holds about 130,000 clones, about 76% found once. The sequenced sample consisted of peripheral blood. The receptors shown here come from a woman aged 65 to 85 with COVID-19, enrolled during active disease.

The J gene is TRBJ2-7, the V gene TRBV3-1 (or the pseudogene TRBV3-2), with 14 positions matching TRBD2. Germline loops: CDR1 LGHDT, CDR2 YNNKEL (reference sequence). The CDR3 has 17 amino acids. V lost 4 bases to trimming and J lost 0 bases; unmatched junction nucleotides: 5. For the CDR3, the DNA is TGTGCCAGCAGCCTTGGACTAGCGGGGGGAAGCTCCTACGAGCAGTACTTC. Translation gives CASSLGLAGGSSYEQYF.

This chain links TRBV7-2 with TRBJ1-1, with D possibly being TRBD1 (5 bases). The CDR3 loop spans 14 amino acids. V was pared by 1 base and J by 5 bases, with 11 bases between. The germline V gene has CDR1 SGHTA and CDR2 FQGNSA. The CDR3 DNA is TGTGCCAGCAGCTTAGGGTGGGAGGGGACTGAAGCTTTCTTT. Its translation is CASSLGWEGTEAFF.

This clone was seen only once. The V and J genes are TRBV6-2 or TRBV6-3 and TRBJ1-5; D gene unclear. Trimming left V 2 bases short and J 0 bases short, with 17 bases between. The CDR3 runs 18 residues. The germline CDR1 and CDR2 sequences are MNHEY and SVGEGT. CDR3 DNA sequence: TGTGCCAGCAGTTACCACCCCCCCCCGCGGTATAGCAATCAGCCCCAGCATTTT. It codes for CASSYHPPPRYSNQPQHF.

The chain uses TRBV5-3 and TRBJ2-5; 9 nucleotides match TRBD1. TRBV5-3 is identified as an open reading frame with a role that is uncertain. The CDR3 is 12 residues long. V was pared by 5 bases and J by 7 bases, with 3 bases of the junction left unmatched. The CDR3, as DNA: TGTGCCAGAAGGTACAGGGGGCCGACCCAGTACTTC. The encoded protein is CARRYRGPTQYF.

As to this clone: The CDR3 does not close with the conserved phenylalanine or tryptophan, likely indicating a read error. The DNA for the CDR3 is TGTGCCAGCAGTCCGATACAGGGTTACTATGGCTACACCCTC. It is translated as CASSPIQGYYGYTL. The chain recombines TRBV27 with TRBJ1-2; a weak D match, TRBD1 (6 bases). The CDR3 covers 14 residues. Germline V gene data show CDR1 as MNHEY and CDR2 as SMNVEV (reference sequence). V lost 5 bases and J lost 3, with 13 bases in between.

The genes are TRBV9 and TRBJ2-5, with 8 bases fitting TRBD2. Germline lookup yields CDR1 SGDLS and CDR2 YYNGEE. The CDR3 totals 15 residues. V was clipped by 1 base and J by 3 bases; unmatched bases: 5. CDR3 loop: CASSVTGGEEETQYF. The CDR3 DNA reads as TGTGCCAGCAGCGTAACCGGGGGGGAAGAAGAGACCCAGTACTTC.

This chain uses TRBV9 with TRBJ1-3, with D possibly matching TRBD1 (6 bases). CDR3 length: 16 amino acids. In germline, CDR1 is SGDLS, CDR2 YYNGEE. The V end lost 0 bases, the J end lost 0 bases, and 10 bases lay between the germline ends. The CDR3 DNA sequence: TGTGCCAGCAGCGTAGCAGGGGATCCCTCTGGAAACACCATATATTTT. The encoded protein is CASSVAGDPSGNTIYF.

The chain combines TRBV5-1 with TRBJ1-6; D might be TRBD1 (5 bases). The CDR3 runs 15 residues. V lost 0 bases and J lost 5, with 9 bases in between. CDR1 and CDR2 from the germline V gene are SGHRS and YFSETQ. The CDR3 spells CASSLGQGNNSPLHF. The CDR3 nucleotides are TGCGCCAGCAGCTTGGGGCAGGGAAATAATTCACCCCTCCACTTT.

This chain links TRBV7-8 with TRBJ2-3, with D maybe TRBD2 (5 bases). The CDR3 has 14 amino acids. Trimming shortened V by 2 bases and J by 2 bases, and 8 bases separated the two germline ends. Germline V CDR1 and CDR2: SGHVS, FQNEAQ. CDR3 bases: TGTGCCAGCAGCTTATGGCGGGCCACAGATACGCAGTATTTT. This codes for CASSLWRATDTQYF.

The chain combines TRBV7-3 with TRBJ2-3; 11 nucleotides agree with TRBD2. V trimming: 2 bases; J trimming: 4 bases; junction bases outside the gene matches: 5. Germline lookup yields CDR1 SGHTA and CDR2 FQGTGA. There are 16 residues in the CDR3. The CDR3 reads CASSLRLAGMADTQYF. The CDR3 region has the DNA TGTGCCAGCAGCTTACGACTAGCGGGGATGGCAGATACGCAGTATTTT.

The genes are TRBV5-1 and TRBJ1-4; TRBD1 aligns across 7 bases. With 3 bases clipped from V and 4 bases from J, the junction kept 3 bases outside the gene matches. The CDR3 has 14 residues. CDR1 and CDR2 from the germline V gene are SGHRS and YFSETQ. The CDR3, as DNA: TGCGCCAGCAGCTCGGGACAGCTTAATGAAAAACTGTTTTTT. Encoded protein: CASSSGQLNEKLFF.

CDR3: CASSPGTGRRETQYF. The CDR3 DNA follows: TGTGCCAGCAGTCCCGGGACAGGGCGGCGGGAGACCCAGTACTTC. The J gene is TRBJ2-5, the V gene TRBV7-3, with 9 bases fitting TRBD1. Germline trimming cut 6 bases from V and 5 bases from J; bases unmatched to any gene: 10. There are 15 residues in the CDR3. Germline loops: CDR1 SGHTA, CDR2 FQGTGA.

V usage is TRBV30 and J usage is TRBJ1-3; no clear D. The CDR3 runs 15 residues. CDR1 and CDR2 from the germline V gene are GTSNPN and SVGIG (reference sequence). The germline V and J ends were trimmed by 5 bases and 3 bases, with 17 bases remaining between them. Here the CDR3 reads CAWAGSPGGGNTIYF. CDR3 DNA: TGTGCCTGGGCCGGGTCTCCTGGAGGTGGAAACACCATATATTTT.

The CDR3 DNA is TGCGCCAGCAGCGGAGGTTTGACTGGAAACACCATATATTTT. The encoded protein is CASSGGLTGNTIYF. The chain links TRBV4-1 to TRBJ1-3, with D uncertain. CDR1 is MGHRA and CDR2 is YSYEKL in the germline V gene. CDR3 length equals 14 residues. Trimming shortened V by 5 bases and J by 2 bases, and 10 bases separated the two germline ends.

The rearrangement uses TRBV3-1 (or the pseudogene TRBV3-2) and TRBJ1-5; TRBD1 matches 7 bases. Germline trimming cut 3 bases from V and 7 bases from J; bases unmatched to any gene: 6. This CDR3 has 14 residues. Germline V gene data show CDR1 as LGHDT and CDR2 as YNNKEL (reference sequence). Here the CDR3 DNA reads TGTGCCAGCAGCCAGCTGCCAGGGGGGCAGCCCCAGCATTTT. Translation gives CASSQLPGGQPQHF.

This chain uses TRBV2 with TRBJ2-7; D call uncertain. The length of the CDR3 is 14 residues. V was shortened by 6 bases and J by 3 bases, with 15 bases between the two germline ends. Germline CDR1 reads SNHLY; CDR2 reads FYNNEI. CDR3 region: CASRTSPQHYEQYF. The CDR3 nucleotides read TGTGCCAGCAGGACTTCTCCCCAACACTACGAGCAGTACTTC.

The rearrangement joins TRBV27 to TRBJ2-1, with D possibly matching TRBD1 (6 bases). The CDR3 has 17 residues. Per the germline V gene, CDR1 is MNHEY and CDR2 is SMNVEV (reference sequence). Trimming pared 2 bases from V and 0 bases from J, leaving 14 bases between. CDR3 protein: CASSLLATGSSYNEQFF. CDR3 bases: TGTGCCAGCAGTTTACTCGCGACAGGTAGCTCCTACAATGAGCAGTTCTTC.

This clone was observed a few times. The chain links TRBV2 to TRBJ1-1; D is perhaps TRBD1 (5 bases). This CDR3 is 14 amino acids long. V lost 2 bases and J 0 bases, leaving 7 bases between the germline ends. Germline V gene data show CDR1 as SNHLY and CDR2 as FYNNEI. This CDR3 is CASSESRVNTEAFF. In nucleotides, the CDR3 is TGTGCCAGCAGTGAAAGCAGGGTGAACACTGAAGCTTTCTTT.

The gene calls are TRBV9 and TRBJ1-6; a possible D gene is TRBD1 (6 bases). CDR1 SGDLS and CDR2 YYNGEE come from the germline V gene. The CDR3 covers 13 residues. Trimming cost V 6 bases and J 8 bases, with 12 bases left between them. The CDR3 DNA follows: TGTGCCAGCAAAGGGGGAGGGGATTCACCCCTCCACTTT. It specifies CASKGGGDSPLHF.

The rearrangement joins TRBV7-9 to TRBJ2-1; 10 nucleotides line up with TRBD2. Germline-derived CDR1 and CDR2 are SEHNR and FQNEAQ (reference sequence). The CDR3 covers 17 residues. V was pared by 5 bases and J by 0 bases, with 7 bases of the junction left unmatched. CDR3 sequence reads: CASSPTSGVSSYNEQFF. The CDR3 DNA reads as TGTGCCAGCAGCCCTACTAGCGGGGTGAGCTCCTACAATGAGCAGTTCTTC.

This clone was detected a few times. This rearrangement joins TRBV7-2 to TRBJ2-7; 7 bases match TRBD1. Looked up from germline, CDR1 is SGHTA and CDR2 is FQGNSA. The V gene end was trimmed by 2 bases and the J gene end by 6 bases; junction bases not matched to a gene: 13. The CDR3 spans 16 residues. DNA for the CDR3: TGTGCCAGCAGCTTAAACACACAGGGGAGCTGGAGCGAGCAGTACTTC. This translates into CASSLNTQGSWSEQYF.

About this clone: The sample holds other DNA sequences that translate to the same CDR3. The genes are TRBV3-1 (or the pseudogene TRBV3-2) and TRBJ1-2, with a tentative D call TRBD1 (6 bases). CDR1 and CDR2 (germline): LGHDT, YNNKEL (reference sequence). The CDR3 sequence is 15 residues long. The V and J ends lost 0 bases and 5 bases respectively, with 13 bases between them. The CDR3 nucleotides are TGTGCCAGCAGCCAAGATTGGGGGGGCCGGTATGGCTACACCTTC. Its protein product is CASSQDWGGRYGYTF.

This clone was picked up one time. The genes are TRBV5-1 and TRBJ2-3, with 11 bases identical to TRBD2. The CDR3 totals 16 residues. The trim removed 0 bases at V and 4 bases at J, leaving 4 bases unmatched. Germline CDR1 and CDR2: SGHRS and YFSETQ. CDR3 DNA: TGCGCCAGCAGCTTGGGTAGCGGGGGGGCCCCAGATACGCAGTATTTT. This codes for CASSLGSGGAPDTQYF.

J is TRBJ2-4 and V is TRBV2; 9 bases line up with TRBD1. Germline V lookup: CDR1 SNHLY, CDR2 FYNNEI. There are 16 residues in the CDR3. Germline trimming cut 2 bases from V and 4 bases from J; bases unmatched to any gene: 6. This chain's CDR3 is CASSETPGQGKNIQYF. Written as DNA, the CDR3 is TGTGCCAGCAGTGAAACCCCGGGACAGGGAAAAAACATTCAGTACTTC.

V gene TRBV2 combines with J gene TRBJ1-6; possible D gene TRBD1, 6 bases. V lost 6 bases and J lost 14, with 14 bases in between. CDR3 length: 12 residues. Per the germline V gene, CDR1 is SNHLY and CDR2 is FYNNEI. The CDR3 nucleotides read TGTGCCAGCAGCGCAGGGGCTCAGGCCCTCCACTTT. Residues: CASSAGAQALHF.

The genes are TRBV11-2 and TRBJ2-1; 11 nucleotides align to TRBD2. J was trimmed by 3 bases and V by 6 bases; bases with no gene match: 4. The CDR3 is 15 residues long. Germline CDR1 reads SGHAT; CDR2 reads FQNNGV. CDR3 protein: CASSPTSGGYNEQFF. The CDR3 DNA reads as TGTGCCAGCAGTCCCACTAGCGGGGGCTACAATGAGCAGTTCTTC.

This chain connects TRBV5-5 to TRBJ2-7; D unclear. V lost 4 bases and J lost 6, with 20 bases in between. The CDR3 has 15 residues. Looked up from germline, CDR1 is SGHKS and CDR2 is YYEKEE (reference sequence). CDR3 DNA: TGTGCCAGCAGCCCGCCCGTCCCGAGGCCGGGCGAGCAGTACTTC. The encoded protein is CASSPPVPRPGEQYF. Full variable domain (remainder filled in from reference TRBV5-5 and TRBJ2-7): DAGVTQSPTHLIKTRGQQVTLRCSPISGHKSVSWYQQVLGQGPQFIFQYYEKEERGRGNFPDRFSARQFPNYSSELNVNALLLGDSALYLCASSPPVPRPGEQYFGPGTRLTVT.